These 12 T cell receptor beta chains share one sample of origin, sequenced in a study of blood T cells in healthy people across ages. Alongside a J-beta primer mix, a sample-barcoded 5' primer served in a second PCR lasting roughly 6 to 11 cycles. One entry per CDR3 protein results from TCRdb running MiXCR on the 5' RACE reads. Here the sample spans some 850,000 distinct CDR3 sequences, 25% to 30% being singletons. This same sample was also part of a study on T cells of mothers and their children.

The source material was blood. These receptors originate from a boy aged 10-17 years in good health.

The chain is built from TRBV7-9 and TRBJ2-2, with a tentative D call TRBD2 (6 bases). CDR3 size: 15 residues. Per the germline V gene, CDR1 is SEHNR and CDR2 is FQNEAQ (reference sequence). Trimming took 3 bases from V and 6 from J, leaving 14 bases between them. The CDR3 sequence: CASSFPAGLSGELFF. CDR3 in DNA: TGTGCCAGCAGCTTCCCGGCGGGGTTGTCCGGGGAGCTGTTTTTT.

The chain combines TRBV28 with TRBJ1-6; unclear D gene. Trimming removed 7 bases at V and 7 bases at J, with 8 bases between. The CDR3 is made up of 12 amino acids. Germline-derived CDR1 and CDR2 are MDHEN and SYDVKM. The CDR3 DNA sequence: TGTGCCAGCAACAGCTACAATTCACCCCTCCACTTT. Amino acids: CASNSYNSPLHF.

The count of this clonotype is one. This sequence joins TRBV12-5 and TRBJ1-6; no clear D. From germline, CDR1 is LGHNT and CDR2 FRNRAP. Trimming removed 6 bases at V and 1 base at J, with 4 bases between. This CDR3 has 13 amino acids. The CDR3: CASGGSYNSPLHF. The CDR3 nucleotides are TGTGCTAGTGGGGGGTCCTATAATTCACCCCTCCACTTT.

The rearrangement uses TRBV5-1 and TRBJ2-2; the D is unclear. The V and J ends lost 3 bases and 1 base respectively, with 10 bases between them. CDR1 is SGHRS and CDR2 is YFSETQ in the germline V gene. There are 15 residues in the CDR3. The CDR3 loop reads CASSSAPRNTGELFF. DNA of the CDR3: TGCGCCAGCAGCTCGGCCCCAAGGAACACCGGGGAGCTGTTTTTT.

This rearrangement joins TRBV7-9 to TRBJ2-3; 7 bases are a match to TRBD2. The CDR3 is 19 amino acids. Germline CDR1 reads SEHNR; CDR2 reads FQNEAQ (reference sequence). Unmatched junction bases numbered 15, after V lost 3 bases and J lost 0 bases. DNA for the CDR3: TGTGCCAGCAGCTTGGGAGGGCGCCAGGGACTACTGAGCACAGATACGCAGTATTTT. Translation: CASSLGGRQGLLSTDTQYF.

The chain recombines TRBV5-1 with TRBJ2-5; D not certain. CDR3 length equals 15 residues. V was shortened by 1 base and J by 1 base, with 11 bases between the two germline ends. Germline assignment: CDR1 SGHRS and CDR2 YFSETQ. The CDR3 sequence is CASSLNRLGQETQYF. In DNA form, the CDR3 reads TGCGCCAGCAGCTTGAACCGATTAGGCCAAGAGACCCAGTACTTC. Looking up the rest from reference TRBV5-1 and TRBJ2-5 gives the full variable domain: KAGVTQTPRYLIKTRGQQVTLSCSPISGHRSVSWYQQTPGQGLQFLFEYFSETQRNKGNFPGRFSGRQFSNSRSEMNVSTLELGDSALYLCASSLNRLGQETQYFGPGTRLLVL.

This clonotype has more than one count but fewer than ten. The V and J genes are TRBV7-9 and TRBJ2-2; 7 bases map to TRBD1. V shed 2 bases and J 5 bases; nucleotides not matched to a gene: 8. This CDR3 region has 16 residues. CDR1 is SEHNR and CDR2 is FQNEAQ in the germline V gene (reference sequence). The chain's CDR3 is CASSLPPQGITGELFF. The CDR3, as DNA: TGTGCCAGCAGCTTACCTCCACAGGGGATTACCGGGGAGCTGTTTTTT.

This chain connects TRBV20-1 to TRBJ1-1; TRBD1 matches 7 bases. With V trimmed by 2 bases and J by 3 bases, 6 bases remained unmatched. CDR1 is DFQATT, CDR2 SNEGSKA, per germline (reference sequence). There are 14 residues in the CDR3. CDR3 loop: CSARPQGVDTEAFF. In DNA, the CDR3 is TGCAGTGCTAGACCCCAGGGGGTGGACACTGAAGCTTTCTTT.

The chain combines TRBV12-3 or TRBV12-4 with TRBJ2-7, with TRBD2 matching 7 bases. The CDR3 consists of 13 residues. The V gene end was trimmed by 6 bases and the J gene end by 7 bases; junction bases not matched to a gene: 9. CDR3 sequence reads: CASSPSGAGEQYF. CDR3 DNA: TGTGCCAGCAGCCCCTCCGGAGCGGGGGAGCAGTACTTC.

This clonotype has more than one count but fewer than ten. The chain has TRBV5-1 and TRBJ1-4; TRBD1 agrees at 10 bases. Germline CDR1 reads SGHRS; CDR2 reads YFSETQ. V dropped 2 bases and J dropped 8; count of bases not matched to a gene: 6. CDR3 size: 15 residues. The CDR3 DNA is TGCGCCAGCAGCTTTGGGGACAGGGGCAGAGAAAAACTGTTTTTT. As protein: CASSFGDRGREKLFF.

This chain joins TRBV5-1 and TRBJ2-3; D is tentatively TRBD1 or TRBD2 (5 bases each). Germline lookup yields CDR1 SGHRS and CDR2 YFSETQ. The CDR3 loop spans 13 amino acids. V lost 2 bases to trimming and J lost 5 bases, with 9 bases between them. The CDR3 loop is CASSLPGRDTQYF. The CDR3 nucleotides are TGCGCCAGCAGCTTACCAGGGAGAGATACGCAGTATTTT.

This clonotype was detected a few times. V usage is TRBV20-1 and J usage is TRBJ2-7; 7 nucleotides line up with TRBD2. This CDR3 contains 15 residues. From germline, CDR1 is DFQATT and CDR2 SNEGSKA (reference sequence). The ends lost 0 bases at V and 4 bases at J; junction bases unmatched: 9. CDR3 bases: TGCAGTGCTAGAGACCGGCGACTAGCAAGTTACGAGCAGTACTTC. The encoded protein is CSARDRRLASYEQYF.